This TCR beta chain was found in a study of cytomegalovirus exposure and HLA in healthy donors. Details on this clone: Its specificity is unknown.

Study outcomes and limitations: Donors belonging to an Asian-associated ancestry cluster reportedly showed fewer N-insertions in productive TCRs than the roughly 670-donor mean, according to what a later analysis found.

CDR1 and CDR2 (germline): SGHVS, FQNEAQ. V was pared by 11 bases and J by 4 bases, with 30 bases between. The CDR3 consists of 18 residues. The PCR used 60 Vbeta and 13 Jbeta primers. Only in-frame clones appear in the TCRdb table, and some are missing; sequencing was by immunoSEQ multiplex PCR. This sample has approximately 150,000 clones, with approximately 82% found just once. Donors in the study were healthy people who gave bone marrow. This TCR was sampled from a woman aged 55 to 70 in good health and CMV-seropositive. Sequenced input: PBMCs. V and J are TRBV7-8 and TRBJ1-3, with D tentatively TRBD1 (6 bases). The CDR3 DNA reads TGTGCCCCCGTCCCCAGCTGGTGGCACGGGACATTCGGAAACACCATATATTTT. Its protein product is CAPVPSWWHGTFGNTIYF. The full variable domain, in which reference TRBV7-8 and TRBJ1-3 provide the parts outside the CDR3, is GAGVSQSPRYKVAKRGQDVALRCDPISGHVSLFWYQQALGQGPEFLTYFQNEAQLDKSGLPSDRFFAERPEGSVSTLKIQRTQQEDSAVYLCAPVPSWWHGTFGNTIYFGEGSWLTVV.